This T cell receptor (beta chain) was sequenced during a study of breast tumors, draining lymph nodes, adjacent tissues. Points from the study as a whole: Tumor repertoires ranked between lymph nodes and nontumor tissue in diversity, with V and J gene preferences.

Germline-derived CDR1 and CDR2 are SGHKS and YYEKEE (reference sequence). V gave up 0 bases and J gave up 1 base; unmatched junction bases: 7. The CDR3 has 18 amino acids. This clonotype was detected many times. The antigen is not known. MiXCR, run by TCRdb on the multiplex PCR reads, gives a single entry per CDR3 protein. The data contain 130,000 or so distinct CDR3 sequences, 20% to 25% of them seen just once; the ten biggest clones take up roughly 2.2%. Axillary draining lymph nodes of breast cancer patients supplied the node samples. This clonotype was obtained from a female donor with breast cancer. Some clones in this sample may be carry-over from other donors' samples. The genes are TRBV5-5 and TRBJ1-5; 10 nucleotides line up with TRBD1. The specimen was axillary lymph node tissue. CDR3 loop: CASSLGDRGGWSNQPQHF. The CDR3 DNA is TGTGCCAGCAGCTTGGGGGACAGGGGAGGTTGGAGCAATCAGCCCCAGCATTTT. The full variable domain, in which reference TRBV5-5 and TRBJ1-5 provide the parts outside the CDR3, is DAGVTQSPTHLIKTRGQQVTLRCSPISGHKSVSWYQQVLGQGPQFIFQYYEKEERGRGNFPDRFSARQFPNYSSELNVNALLLGDSALYLCASSLGDRGGWSNQPQHFGDGTRLSIL.